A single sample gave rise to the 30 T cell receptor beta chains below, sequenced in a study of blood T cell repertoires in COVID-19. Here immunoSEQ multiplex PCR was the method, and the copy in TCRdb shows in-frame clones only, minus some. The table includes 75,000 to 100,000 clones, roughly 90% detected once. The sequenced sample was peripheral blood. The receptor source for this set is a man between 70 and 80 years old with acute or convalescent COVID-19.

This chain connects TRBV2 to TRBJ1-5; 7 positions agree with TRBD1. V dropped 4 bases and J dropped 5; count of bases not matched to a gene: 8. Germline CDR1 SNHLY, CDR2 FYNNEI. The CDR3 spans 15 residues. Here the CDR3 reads CASSGPGGTDQPQHF. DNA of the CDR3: TGTGCCAGCAGTGGTCCAGGGGGTACTGATCAGCCCCAGCATTTT. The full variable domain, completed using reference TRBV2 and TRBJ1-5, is EPEVTQTPSHQVTQMGQEVILRCVPISNHLYFYWYRQILGQKVEFLVSFYNNEISEKSEIFDDQFSVERPDGSNFTLKIRSTKLEDSAMYFCASSGPGGTDQPQHFGDGTRLSIL.

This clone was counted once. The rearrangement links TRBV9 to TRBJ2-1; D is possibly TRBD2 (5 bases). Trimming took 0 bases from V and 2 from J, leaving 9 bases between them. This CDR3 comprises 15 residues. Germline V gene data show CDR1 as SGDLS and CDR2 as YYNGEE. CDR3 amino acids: CASSVAVGAYNEQFF. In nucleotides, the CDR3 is TGTGCCAGCAGCGTAGCTGTGGGAGCCTACAATGAGCAGTTCTTC.

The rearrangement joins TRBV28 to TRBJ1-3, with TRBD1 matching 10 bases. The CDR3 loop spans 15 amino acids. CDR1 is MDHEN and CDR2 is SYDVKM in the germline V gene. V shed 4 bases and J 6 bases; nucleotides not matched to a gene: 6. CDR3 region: CASSSAGTGENTIYF. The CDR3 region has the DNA TGTGCCAGCAGTTCAGCCGGGACAGGGGAAAACACCATATATTTT.

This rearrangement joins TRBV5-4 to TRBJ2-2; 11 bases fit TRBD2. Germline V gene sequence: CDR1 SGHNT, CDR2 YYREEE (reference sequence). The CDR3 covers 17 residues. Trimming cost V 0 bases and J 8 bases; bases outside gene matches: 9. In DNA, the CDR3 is TGTGCCAGCAGCTTGGATACTGGGACTAGCGGTATTGGGGAGCTGTTTTTT. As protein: CASSLDTGTSGIGELFF. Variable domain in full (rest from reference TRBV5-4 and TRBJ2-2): ETGVTQSPTHLIKTRGQQVTLRCSSQSGHNTVSWYQQALGQGPQFIFQYYREEENGRGNFPPRFSGLQFPNYSSELNVNALELDDSALYLCASSLDTGTSGIGELFFGEGSRLTVL.

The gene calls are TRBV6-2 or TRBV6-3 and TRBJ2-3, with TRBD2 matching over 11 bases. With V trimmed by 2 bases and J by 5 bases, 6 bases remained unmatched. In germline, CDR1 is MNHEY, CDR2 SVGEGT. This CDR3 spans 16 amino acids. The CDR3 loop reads CASSYGASGRLDTQYF. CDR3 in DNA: TGTGCCAGCAGTTACGGAGCTAGCGGGAGGTTAGATACGCAGTATTTT.

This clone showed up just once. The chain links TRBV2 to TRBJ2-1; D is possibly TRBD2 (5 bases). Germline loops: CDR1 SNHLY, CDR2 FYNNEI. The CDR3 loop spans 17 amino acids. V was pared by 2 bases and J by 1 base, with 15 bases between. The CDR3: CASSERGPRRSYNEQFF. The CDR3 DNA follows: TGTGCCAGCAGTGAACGAGGGCCCAGGAGGTCCTACAATGAGCAGTTCTTC.

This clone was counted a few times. The CDR3 protein is CASSGGTSQRNYNEQFF. CDR3 sequence (DNA): TGTGCCAGCAGCGGAGGGACTAGCCAGAGGAACTACAATGAGCAGTTCTTC. This chain connects TRBV11-3 to TRBJ2-1, with TRBD2 matching 9 bases. The CDR3 runs 17 residues. After removal of 5 bases from V and 3 bases from J, the junction contained 11 bases not matched to a gene. Looked up from germline, CDR1 is SGHNT and CDR2 is YENEEA. The full variable domain, its missing parts supplied by reference TRBV11-3 and TRBJ2-1, is EAGVVQSPRYKIIEKKQPVAFWCNPISGHNTLYWYLQNLGQGPELLIRYENEEAVDDSQLPKDRFSAERLKGVDSTLKIQPAELGDSAVYLCASSGGTSQRNYNEQFFGPGTRLTVL.

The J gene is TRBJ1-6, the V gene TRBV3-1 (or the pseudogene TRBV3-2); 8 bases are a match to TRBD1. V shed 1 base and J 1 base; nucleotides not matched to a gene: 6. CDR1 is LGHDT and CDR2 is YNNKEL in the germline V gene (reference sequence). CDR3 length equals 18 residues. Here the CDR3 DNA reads TGTGCCAGCAGCCAAGTCCCGACAGGGGAATCCTATAATTCACCCCTCCACTTT. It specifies CASSQVPTGESYNSPLHF.

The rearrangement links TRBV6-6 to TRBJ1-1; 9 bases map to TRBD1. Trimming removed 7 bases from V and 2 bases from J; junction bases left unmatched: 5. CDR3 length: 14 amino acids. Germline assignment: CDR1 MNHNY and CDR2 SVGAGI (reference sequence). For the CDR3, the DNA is TGTGCCAGCACCTTAACAGGGGGCAACACTGAAGCTTTCTTT. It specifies CASTLTGGNTEAFF.

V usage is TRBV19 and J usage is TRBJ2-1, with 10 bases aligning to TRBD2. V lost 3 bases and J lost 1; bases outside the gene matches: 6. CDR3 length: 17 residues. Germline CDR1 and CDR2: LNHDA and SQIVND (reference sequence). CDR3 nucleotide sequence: TGTGCCAGTAGTATTACCCTAGCGGGGGCATCCTACAATGAGCAGTTCTTC. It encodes CASSITLAGASYNEQFF.

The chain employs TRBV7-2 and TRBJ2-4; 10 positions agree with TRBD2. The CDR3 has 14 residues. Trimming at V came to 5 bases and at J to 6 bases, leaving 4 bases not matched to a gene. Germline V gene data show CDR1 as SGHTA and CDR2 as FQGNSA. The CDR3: CASSPGLASNIQYF. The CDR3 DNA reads TGTGCCAGCAGCCCGGGACTAGCGTCAAACATTCAGTACTTC.

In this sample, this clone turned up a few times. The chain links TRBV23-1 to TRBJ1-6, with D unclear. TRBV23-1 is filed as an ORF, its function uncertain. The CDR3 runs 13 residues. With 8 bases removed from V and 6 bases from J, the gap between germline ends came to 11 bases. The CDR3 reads CASLPGSNSPLHF. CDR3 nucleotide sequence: TGCGCCAGCTTGCCGGGGTCTAATTCACCCCTCCACTTT.

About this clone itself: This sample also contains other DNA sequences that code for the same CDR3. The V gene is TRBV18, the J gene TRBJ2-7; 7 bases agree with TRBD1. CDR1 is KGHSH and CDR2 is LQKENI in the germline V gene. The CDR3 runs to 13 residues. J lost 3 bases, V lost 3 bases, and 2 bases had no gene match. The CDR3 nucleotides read TGTGCCAGCTCACCGGGACAGAACTACGAGCAGTACTTC. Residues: CASSPGQNYEQYF.

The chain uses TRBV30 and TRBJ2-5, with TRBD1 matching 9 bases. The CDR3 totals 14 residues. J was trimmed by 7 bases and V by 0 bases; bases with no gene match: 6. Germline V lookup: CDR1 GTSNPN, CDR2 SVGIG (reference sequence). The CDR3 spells CAWSVLQGAMTQYF. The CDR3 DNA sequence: TGTGCCTGGAGTGTACTACAGGGGGCCATGACCCAGTACTTC. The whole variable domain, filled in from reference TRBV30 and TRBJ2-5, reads SQTIHQWPATLVQPVGSPLSLECTVEGTSNPNLYWYRQAAGRGLQLLFYSVGIGQISSEVPQNLSASRPQDRQFILSSKKLLLSDSGFYLCAWSVLQGAMTQYFGPGTRLLVL.

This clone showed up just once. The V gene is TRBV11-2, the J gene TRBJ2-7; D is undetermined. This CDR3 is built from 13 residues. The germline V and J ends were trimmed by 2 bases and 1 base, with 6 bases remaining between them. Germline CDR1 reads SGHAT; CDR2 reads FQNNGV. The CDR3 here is CASSLNPSYEQYF. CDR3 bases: TGTGCCAGCAGCTTAAATCCGTCCTACGAGCAGTACTTC. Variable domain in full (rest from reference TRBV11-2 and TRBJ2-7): EAGVAQSPRYKIIEKRQSVAFWCNPISGHATLYWYQQILGQGPKLLIQFQNNGVVDDSQLPKDRFSAERLKGVDSTLKIQPAKLEDSAVYLCASSLNPSYEQYFGPGTRLTVT.

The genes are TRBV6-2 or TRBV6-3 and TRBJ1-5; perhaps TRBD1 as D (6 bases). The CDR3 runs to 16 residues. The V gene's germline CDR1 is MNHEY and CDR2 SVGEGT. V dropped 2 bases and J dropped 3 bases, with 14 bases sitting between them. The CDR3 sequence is CASSYRTASPNQPQHF. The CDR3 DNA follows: TGTGCCAGCAGTTACCGGACAGCGTCCCCCAATCAGCCCCAGCATTTT.

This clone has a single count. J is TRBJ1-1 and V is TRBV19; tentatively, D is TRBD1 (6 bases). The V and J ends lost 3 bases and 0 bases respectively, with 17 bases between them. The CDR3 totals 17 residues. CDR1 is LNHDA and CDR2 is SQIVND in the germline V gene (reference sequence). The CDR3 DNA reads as TGTGCCAGTAGTATTACTATGGCGGACAGCCTGAACACTGAAGCTTTCTTT. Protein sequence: CASSITMADSLNTEAFF.

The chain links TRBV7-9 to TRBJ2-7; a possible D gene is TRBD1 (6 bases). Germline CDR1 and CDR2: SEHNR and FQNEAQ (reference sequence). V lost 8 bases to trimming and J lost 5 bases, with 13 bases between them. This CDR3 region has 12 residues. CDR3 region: CASESGGHEQYF. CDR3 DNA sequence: TGTGCCAGCGAATCTGGGGGCCACGAGCAGTACTTC.

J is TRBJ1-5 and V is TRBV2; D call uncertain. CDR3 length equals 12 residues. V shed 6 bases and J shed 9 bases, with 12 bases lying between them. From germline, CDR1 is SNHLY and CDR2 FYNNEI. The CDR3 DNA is TGTGCCAGCAGAGCCTCGGGTTCGCCCCAGCATTTT. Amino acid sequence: CASRASGSPQHF.

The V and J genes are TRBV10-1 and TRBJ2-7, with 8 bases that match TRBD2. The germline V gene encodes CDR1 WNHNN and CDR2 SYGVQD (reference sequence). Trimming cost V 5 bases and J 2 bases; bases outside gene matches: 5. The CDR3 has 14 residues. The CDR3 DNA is TGCGCCAGCAGTCCGGGACTAGAAACCTACGAGCAGTACTTC. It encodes CASSPGLETYEQYF.

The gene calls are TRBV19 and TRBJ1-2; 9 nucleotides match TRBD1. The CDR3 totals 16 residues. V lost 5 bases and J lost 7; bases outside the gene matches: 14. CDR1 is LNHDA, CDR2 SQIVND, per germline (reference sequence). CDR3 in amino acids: CASSPLSVTGGSGYTF. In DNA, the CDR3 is TGTGCCAGTAGTCCCCTTTCGGTCACAGGGGGCTCTGGCTACACCTTC.

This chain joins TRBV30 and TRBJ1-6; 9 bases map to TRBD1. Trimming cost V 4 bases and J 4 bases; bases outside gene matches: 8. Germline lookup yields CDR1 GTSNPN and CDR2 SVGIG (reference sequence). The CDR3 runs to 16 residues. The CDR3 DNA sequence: TGTGCCTGGATGGGGACAGGGAACTTGTATAATTCACCCCTCCACTTT. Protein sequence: CAWMGTGNLYNSPLHF.

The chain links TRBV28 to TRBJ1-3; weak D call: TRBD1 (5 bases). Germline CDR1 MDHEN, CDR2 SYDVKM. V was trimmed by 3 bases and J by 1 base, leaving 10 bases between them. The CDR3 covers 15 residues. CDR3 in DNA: TGTGCCAGCAGTTTTCCGTCAGGGTCTGGAAACACCATATATTTT. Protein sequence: CASSFPSGSGNTIYF.

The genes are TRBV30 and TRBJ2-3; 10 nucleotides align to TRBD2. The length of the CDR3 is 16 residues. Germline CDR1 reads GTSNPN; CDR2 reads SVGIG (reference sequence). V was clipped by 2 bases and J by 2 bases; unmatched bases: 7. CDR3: CAWSRSSGGHTDTQYF. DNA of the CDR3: TGTGCCTGGAGTCGCTCTAGCGGGGGTCACACAGATACGCAGTATTTT.

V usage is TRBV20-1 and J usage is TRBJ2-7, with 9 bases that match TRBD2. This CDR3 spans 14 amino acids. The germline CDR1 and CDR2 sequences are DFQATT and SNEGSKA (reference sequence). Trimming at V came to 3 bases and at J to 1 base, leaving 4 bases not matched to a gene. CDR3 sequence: CSASGLAGSYEQYF. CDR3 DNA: TGCAGTGCTAGTGGCCTAGCGGGATCCTACGAGCAGTACTTC.

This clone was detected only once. The DNA of the CDR3 is TGTGCCAGCAGCCCAGGACAGGGCTATGGCTACACCTTC. Encoded protein: CASSPGQGYGYTF. The chain couples TRBV7-2 to TRBJ1-2; 8 bases line up with TRBD1. Germline V gene lookup returns CDR1 SGHTA and CDR2 FQGNSA. Trimming took 5 bases from V and 4 from J; bases not matched to a gene: 3. This CDR3 has 13 residues.

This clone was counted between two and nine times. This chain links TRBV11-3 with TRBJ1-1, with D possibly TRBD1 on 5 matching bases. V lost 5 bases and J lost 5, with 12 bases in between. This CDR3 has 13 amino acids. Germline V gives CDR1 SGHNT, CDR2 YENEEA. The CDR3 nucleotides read TGTGCCAGCAGCCGCCGGGGGGATACTGAAGCTTTCTTT. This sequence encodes CASSRRGDTEAFF.

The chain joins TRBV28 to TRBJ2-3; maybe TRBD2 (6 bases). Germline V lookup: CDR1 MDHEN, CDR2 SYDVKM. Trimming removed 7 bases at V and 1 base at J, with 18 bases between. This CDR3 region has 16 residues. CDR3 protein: CASKDRPGGGTDTQYF. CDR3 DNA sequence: TGTGCCAGCAAGGACCGCCCGGGCGGGGGCACAGATACGCAGTATTTT.

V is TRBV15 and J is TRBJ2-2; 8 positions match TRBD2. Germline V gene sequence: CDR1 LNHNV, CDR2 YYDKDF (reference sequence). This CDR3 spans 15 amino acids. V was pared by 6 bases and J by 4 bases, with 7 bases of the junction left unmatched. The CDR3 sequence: CATRGGGRFTGELFF. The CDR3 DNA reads TGTGCCACCAGGGGTGGCGGGAGGTTCACCGGGGAGCTGTTTTTT. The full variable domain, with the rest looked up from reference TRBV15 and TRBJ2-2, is DAMVIQNPRYQVTQFGKPVTLSCSQTLNHNVMYWYQQKSSQAPKLLFHYYDKDFNNEADTPDNFQSRRPNTSFCFLDIRSPGLGDTAMYLCATRGGGRFTGELFFGEGSRLTVL.

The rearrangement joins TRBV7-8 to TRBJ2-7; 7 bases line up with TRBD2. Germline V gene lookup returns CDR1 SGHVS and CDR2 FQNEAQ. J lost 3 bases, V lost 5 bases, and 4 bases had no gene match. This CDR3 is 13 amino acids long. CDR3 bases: TGTGCCAGCAGCCCAGGACTAGGCTACGAGCAGTACTTC. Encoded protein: CASSPGLGYEQYF.